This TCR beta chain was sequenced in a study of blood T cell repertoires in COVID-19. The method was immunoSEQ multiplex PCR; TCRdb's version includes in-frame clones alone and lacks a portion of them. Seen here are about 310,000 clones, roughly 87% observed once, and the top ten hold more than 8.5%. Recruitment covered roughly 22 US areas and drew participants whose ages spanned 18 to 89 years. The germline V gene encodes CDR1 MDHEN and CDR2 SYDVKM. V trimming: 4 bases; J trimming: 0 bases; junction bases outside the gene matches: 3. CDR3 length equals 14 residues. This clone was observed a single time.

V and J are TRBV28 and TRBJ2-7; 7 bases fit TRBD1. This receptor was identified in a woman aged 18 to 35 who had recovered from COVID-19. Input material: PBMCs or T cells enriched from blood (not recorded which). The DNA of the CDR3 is TGTGCCAGCAGTTCGGGACAGCTCTCCTACGAGCAGTACTTC. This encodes CASSSGQLSYEQYF.